The sequence of this T cell receptor beta chain was determined in a study of radiotherapy plus CTLA-4 blockade in lung cancer. About the study: Of the patients, 15% to 20% showed objective responses and about 29% attained disease control.

Assay: immunoSEQ multiplex PCR; the TCRdb copy retains only in-frame clones and omits some. The sample lists 77,000 or so clones; roughly 74% were seen once. Regarding the study as a whole: Radiotherapy was combined with ipilimumab, and tumor-derived TCR clones then expanded in blood. Reported findings show early blood T cell clone dynamics, with interferon-beta, best predicted response.

Participants had chemo-refractory metastatic non-small-cell lung cancer and were treated with focal radiation plus ipilimumab CTLA-4 blockade. V lost 6 bases to trimming and J lost 2 bases, with 17 bases between them. CDR3 size: 15 residues. Germline CDR1 MNHEY, CDR2 SVGAGI. About this clone: Its antigen remains unidentified.

The V gene is TRBV6-5, the J gene TRBJ2-7, with D possibly matching TRBD2 (5 bases). Source: peripheral blood, taken from a patient treated with radiotherapy plus ipilimumab. The sequence was collected from a human donor with non-small cell lung cancer whose response to radiotherapy plus ipilimumab could not be evaluated. Here the CDR3 reads CASSPGVPGPYEQYF. The CDR3 DNA is TGTGCCAGCAGCCCCGGGGTACCTGGACCCTACGAGCAGTACTTC.